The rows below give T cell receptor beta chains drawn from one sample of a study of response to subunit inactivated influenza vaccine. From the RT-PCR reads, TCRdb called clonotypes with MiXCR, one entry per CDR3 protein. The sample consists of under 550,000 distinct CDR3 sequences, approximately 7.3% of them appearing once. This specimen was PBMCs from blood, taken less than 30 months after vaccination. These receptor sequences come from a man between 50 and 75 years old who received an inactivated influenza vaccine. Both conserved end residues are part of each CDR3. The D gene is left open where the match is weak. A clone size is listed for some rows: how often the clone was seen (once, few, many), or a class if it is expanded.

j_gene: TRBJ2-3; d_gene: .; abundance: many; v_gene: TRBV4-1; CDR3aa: CASSTLGGSTDTQYF; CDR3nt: TGCGCCAGCAGCACTCTCGGCGGAAGCACAGATACGCAGTATTTT
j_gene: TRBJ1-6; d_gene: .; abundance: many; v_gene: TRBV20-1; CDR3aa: CSARGEAPLHF; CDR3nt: TGCAGTGCTAGGGGGGAGGCACCCCTCCACTTT
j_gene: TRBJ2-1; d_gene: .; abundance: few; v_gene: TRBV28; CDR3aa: CASSSFRTYNEQFF; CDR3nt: TGTGCCAGCAGTTCGTTTCGGACCTACAATGAGCAGTTCTTC
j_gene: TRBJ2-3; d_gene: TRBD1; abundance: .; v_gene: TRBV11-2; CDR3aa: CASSPRGHRGTDTQYF; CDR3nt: TGTGCCAGCAGCCCCAGGGGGCACCGAGGTACAGATACGCAGTATTTT
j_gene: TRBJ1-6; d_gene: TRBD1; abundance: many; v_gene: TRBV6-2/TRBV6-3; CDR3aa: CASSYPGTARGSPLHF; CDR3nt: TGTGCCAGCAGTTACCCCGGGACAGCCAGGGGTTCACCCCTCCACTTT
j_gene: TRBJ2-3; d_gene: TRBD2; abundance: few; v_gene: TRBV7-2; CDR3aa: CASSLVAGVLPDTQYF; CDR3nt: TGTGCCAGCAGCCTCGTCGCGGGGGTCCTCCCAGATACGCAGTATTTT
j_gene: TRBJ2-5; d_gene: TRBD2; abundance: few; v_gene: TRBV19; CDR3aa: CASSQPGLALETQYF; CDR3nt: TGTGCCAGTAGCCAACCGGGACTAGCCCTAGAGACCCAGTACTTC
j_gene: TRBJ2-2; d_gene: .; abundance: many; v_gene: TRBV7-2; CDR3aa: CASSSEEARGKVFF; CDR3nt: TGTGCCAGCAGCTCCGAGGAAGCCCGGGGAAAGGTGTTTTTT
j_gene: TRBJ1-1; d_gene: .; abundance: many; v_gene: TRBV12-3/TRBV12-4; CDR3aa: CASRDKNTEAFF; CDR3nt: TGTGCCAGCAGAGACAAGAACACTGAAGCTTTCTTT
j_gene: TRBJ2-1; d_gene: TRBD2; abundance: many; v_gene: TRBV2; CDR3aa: CASSEGLAGRYEQFF; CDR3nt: TGTGCCAGCAGTGAGGGACTAGCGGGTCGCTATGAGCAGTTCTTC
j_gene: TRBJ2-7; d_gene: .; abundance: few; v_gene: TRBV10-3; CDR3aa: CAMALGDTYEQYF; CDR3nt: TGTGCCATGGCCCTAGGGGACACCTACGAGCAGTACTTC
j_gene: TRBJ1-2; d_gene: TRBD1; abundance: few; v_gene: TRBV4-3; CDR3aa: CASSQDVGSGGYGYTF; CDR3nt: TGCGCCAGCAGCCAAGATGTCGGGTCAGGGGGCTATGGCTACACCTTC
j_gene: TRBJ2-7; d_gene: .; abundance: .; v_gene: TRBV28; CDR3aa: CASSGKFYEQYF; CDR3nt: TGTGCCAGCAGTGGGAAGTTCTACGAGCAGTACTTC
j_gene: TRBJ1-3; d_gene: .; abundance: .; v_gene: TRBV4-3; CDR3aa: CASSPTAGTGNTIYF; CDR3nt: TGCGCCAGCAGCCCCACGGCAGGGACTGGAAACACCATATATTTT
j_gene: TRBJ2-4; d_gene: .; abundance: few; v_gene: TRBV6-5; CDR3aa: CASSYLGISKNIQYF; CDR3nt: TGTGCCAGCAGTTACTTGGGGATATCCAAAAACATTCAGTACTTC
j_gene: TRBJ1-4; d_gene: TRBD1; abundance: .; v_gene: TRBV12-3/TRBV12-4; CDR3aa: CASSSDRSREKLFF; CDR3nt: TGTGCCAGCAGTTCGGACAGGAGCCGCGAAAAACTGTTTTTT
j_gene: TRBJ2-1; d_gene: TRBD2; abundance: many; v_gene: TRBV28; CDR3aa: CASRTSGIYNEQFF; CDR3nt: TGTGCCAGTCGGACTAGCGGAATCTACAATGAGCAGTTCTTC
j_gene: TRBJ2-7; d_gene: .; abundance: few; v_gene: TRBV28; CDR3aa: CASRSTRDSYEQYF; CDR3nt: TGTGCCAGCAGATCTACCAGAGACTCCTACGAGCAGTACTTC
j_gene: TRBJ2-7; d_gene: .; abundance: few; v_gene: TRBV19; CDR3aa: CASNSQMGEQYF; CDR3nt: TGTGCCAGTAACTCGCAAATGGGCGAGCAGTACTTC
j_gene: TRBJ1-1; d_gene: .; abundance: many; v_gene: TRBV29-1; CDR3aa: CSVDVGIQGAEAFF; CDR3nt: TGCAGCGTTGATGTAGGGATTCAAGGGGCTGAAGCTTTCTTT
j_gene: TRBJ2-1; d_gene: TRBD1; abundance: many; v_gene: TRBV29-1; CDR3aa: CSAGTANNEQFF; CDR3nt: TGCAGCGCTGGGACAGCCAACAATGAGCAGTTCTTC
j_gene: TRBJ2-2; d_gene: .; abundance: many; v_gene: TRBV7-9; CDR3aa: CASSFMTGELFF; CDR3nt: TGTGCCAGCAGCTTCATGACCGGGGAGCTGTTTTTT
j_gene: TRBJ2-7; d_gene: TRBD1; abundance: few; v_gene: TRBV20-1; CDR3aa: CSATRDRGLYEQYF; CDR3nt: TGCAGTGCCACTCGGGACAGGGGGCTATACGAGCAGTACTTC
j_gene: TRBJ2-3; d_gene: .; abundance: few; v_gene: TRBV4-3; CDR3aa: CASSQDIDSSSTDTQYF; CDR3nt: TGCGCCAGCAGCCAAGATATAGACAGCTCTAGCACAGATACGCAGTATTTT
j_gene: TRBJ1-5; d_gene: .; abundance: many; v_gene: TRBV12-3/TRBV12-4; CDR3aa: CASSLQGWNQPQHF; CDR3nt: TGTGCCAGCAGTTTACAGGGATGGAATCAGCCCCAGCATTTT
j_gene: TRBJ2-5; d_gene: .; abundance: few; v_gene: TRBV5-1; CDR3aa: CASSLGGRETYF; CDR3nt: TGCGCCAGCAGCTTGGGTGGACGGGAGACGTACTTC
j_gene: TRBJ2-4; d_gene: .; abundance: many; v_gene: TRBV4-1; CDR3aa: CASSQDAAAKNIQYF; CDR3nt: TGCGCCAGCAGCCAAGACGCAGCAGCCAAAAACATTCAGTACTTC
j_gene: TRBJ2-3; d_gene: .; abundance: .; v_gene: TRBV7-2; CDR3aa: CASSFLGRDTQYF; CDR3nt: TGTGCCAGCAGCTTTTTGGGTAGGGATACGCAGTATTTT
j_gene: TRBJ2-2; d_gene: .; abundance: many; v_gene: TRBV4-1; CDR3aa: CASSQGRGVNTGELFF; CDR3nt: TGCGCCAGCAGCCAAGGCAGGGGAGTGAACACCGGGGAGCTGTTTTTT
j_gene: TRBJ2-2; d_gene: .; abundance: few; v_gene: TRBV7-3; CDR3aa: CASSPDRVTGELFF; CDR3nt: TGTGCCAGCAGCCCGGACAGAGTCACCGGGGAGCTGTTTTTT
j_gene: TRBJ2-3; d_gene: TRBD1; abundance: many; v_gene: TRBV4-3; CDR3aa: CASSESGTDTDTQYF; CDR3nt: TGCGCCAGCAGCGAATCCGGGACAGACACAGATACGCAGTATTTT
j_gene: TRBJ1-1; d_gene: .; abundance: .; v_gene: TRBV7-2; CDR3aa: CASSPPTATSAFF; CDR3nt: TGTGCCAGCAGCCCGCCGACAGCCACAAGCGCTTTCTTT
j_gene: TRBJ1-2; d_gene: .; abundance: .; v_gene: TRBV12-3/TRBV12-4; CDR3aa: CASSSRLRPLNGYTF; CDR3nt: TGTGCCAGCAGTTCAAGACTTCGGCCTCTGAATGGCTACACCTTC
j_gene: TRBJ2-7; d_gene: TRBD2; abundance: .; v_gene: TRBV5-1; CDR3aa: CASSQNSGGILYEQYF; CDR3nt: TGCGCCAGCAGCCAGAATAGCGGGGGGATCCTCTACGAGCAGTACTTC
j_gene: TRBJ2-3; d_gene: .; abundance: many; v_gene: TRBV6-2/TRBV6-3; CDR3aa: CASGGRGQYF; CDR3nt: TGTGCCAGCGGGGGTAGGGGGCAGTATTTT
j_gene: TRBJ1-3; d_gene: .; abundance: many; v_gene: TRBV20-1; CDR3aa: CSARPYQGGNTIYF; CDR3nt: TGCAGTGCTAGACCCTATCAAGGGGGAAACACCATATATTTT
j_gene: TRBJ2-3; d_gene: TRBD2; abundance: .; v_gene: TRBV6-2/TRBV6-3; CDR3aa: CASSHPTTSGRVDTQYF; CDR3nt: TGTGCCAGCAGCCACCCGACGACTAGCGGGAGAGTAGATACGCAGTATTTT
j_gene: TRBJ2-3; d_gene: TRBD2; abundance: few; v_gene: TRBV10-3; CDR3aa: CAIRTSGGSTDTQYF; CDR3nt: TGTGCCATCAGAACTAGCGGGGGGTCTACAGATACGCAGTATTTT